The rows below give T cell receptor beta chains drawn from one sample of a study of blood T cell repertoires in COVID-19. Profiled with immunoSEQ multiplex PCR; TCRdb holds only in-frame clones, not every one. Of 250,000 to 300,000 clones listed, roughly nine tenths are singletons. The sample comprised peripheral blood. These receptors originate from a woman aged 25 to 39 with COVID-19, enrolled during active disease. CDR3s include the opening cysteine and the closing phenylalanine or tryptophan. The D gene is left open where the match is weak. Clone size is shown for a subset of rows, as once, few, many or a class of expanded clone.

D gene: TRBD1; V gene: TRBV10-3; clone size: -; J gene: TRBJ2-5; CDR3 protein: CAISWDSTKETQYF; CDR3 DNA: TGTGCCATCAGTTGGGACAGCACCAAAGAGACCCAGTACTTC
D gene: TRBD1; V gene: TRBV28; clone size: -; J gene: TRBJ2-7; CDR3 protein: CASSSEGALSEQYF; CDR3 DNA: TGTGCCAGCAGCTCCGAGGGGGCACTCAGCGAGCAGTACTTC
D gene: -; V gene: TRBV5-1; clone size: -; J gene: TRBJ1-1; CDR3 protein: CASSPQWRGRNTEAFF; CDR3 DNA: TGCGCCAGCAGCCCGCAGTGGAGGGGCCGGAACACTGAAGCTTTCTTT
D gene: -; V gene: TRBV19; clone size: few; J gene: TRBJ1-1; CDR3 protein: CASSIEWTPNTEAFF; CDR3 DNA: TGTGCCAGTAGTATAGAGTGGACACCGAACACTGAAGCTTTCTTT
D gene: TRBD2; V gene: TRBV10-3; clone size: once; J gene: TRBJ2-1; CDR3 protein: CAISETSGYNEQFF; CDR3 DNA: TGTGCCATCAGTGAGACTAGCGGGTACAATGAGCAGTTCTTC
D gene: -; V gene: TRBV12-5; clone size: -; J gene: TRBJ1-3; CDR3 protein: CASGPPLTISGNTIYF; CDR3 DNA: TGTGCTAGTGGTCCTCCTCTAACGATCTCTGGAAACACCATATATTTT
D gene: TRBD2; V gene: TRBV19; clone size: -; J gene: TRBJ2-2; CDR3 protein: CASTATSGRAHTGELFF; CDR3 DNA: TGTGCCAGTACCGCGACTAGCGGGAGGGCCCACACCGGGGAGCTGTTTTTT
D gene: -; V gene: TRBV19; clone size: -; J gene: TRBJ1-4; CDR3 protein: CASSISATNEKLFF; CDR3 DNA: TGTGCCAGTAGTATTTCAGCAACTAATGAAAAACTGTTTTTT
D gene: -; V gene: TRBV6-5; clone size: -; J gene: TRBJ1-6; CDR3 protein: CASSYDTFGGNSPLHF; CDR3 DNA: TGTGCCAGCAGTTACGACACCTTCGGGGGAAATTCACCCCTCCACTTT
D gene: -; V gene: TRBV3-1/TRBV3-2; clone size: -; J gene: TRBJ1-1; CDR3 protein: CASSPTGKDTEAFF; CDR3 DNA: TGTGCCAGCAGCCCTACAGGGAAGGACACTGAAGCTTTCTTT
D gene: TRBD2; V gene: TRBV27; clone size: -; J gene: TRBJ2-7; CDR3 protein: CASSLSGTLSYEQYF; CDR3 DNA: TGTGCCAGCAGTTTAAGCGGGACTCTTTCCTACGAGCAGTACTTC
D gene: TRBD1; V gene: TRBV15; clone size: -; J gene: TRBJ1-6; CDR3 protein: CATSRETGEGSPLHF; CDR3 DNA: TGTGCCACCAGCAGAGAGACAGGGGAGGGTTCACCCCTCCACTTT
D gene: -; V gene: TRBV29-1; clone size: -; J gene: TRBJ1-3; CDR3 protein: CSAERDGNTIYF; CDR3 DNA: TGCAGCGCCGAACGGGATGGAAACACCATATATTTT
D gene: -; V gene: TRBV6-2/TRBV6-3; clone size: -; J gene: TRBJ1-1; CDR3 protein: CASSYSQEAFF; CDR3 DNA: TGTGCCAGCAGTTACTCGCAGGAAGCTTTCTTT
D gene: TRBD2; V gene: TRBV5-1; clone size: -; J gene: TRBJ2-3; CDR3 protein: CASSLGGLAGTSTDTQYF; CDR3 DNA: TGCGCCAGCAGCTTGGGGGGACTAGCGGGTACCAGCACAGATACGCAGTATTTT
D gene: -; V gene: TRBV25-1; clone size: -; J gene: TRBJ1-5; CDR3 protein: CASSGPRGNQPQHF; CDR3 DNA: TGTGCCAGCAGTGGCCCCAGGGGCAATCAGCCCCAGCATTTT
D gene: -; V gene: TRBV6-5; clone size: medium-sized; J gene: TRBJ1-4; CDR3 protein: CASSYRQGGEKLFF; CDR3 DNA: TGTGCCAGCAGTTACCGCCAGGGTGGGGAAAAACTGTTTTTT